Listed below are T cell receptor beta chains from one sample, sequenced in a study of T-cell reconstitution after alpha-beta-depleted transplantation in children. TCRdb passed the PCR reads through MiXCR, listing each CDR3 protein once. The data hold about 110,000 distinct CDR3 sequences, with approximately 10% observed a single time. The starting material was PBMCs, obtained before TCRalphabeta/CD19-depleted stem cell transplant. Receptors originate from a boy younger than 10 with acute lymphoblastic leukemia, due to receive a stem cell transplant. Each CDR3 is given with its conserved first and last residue.

TRBV20-1	TRBJ1-5	CSASTGTYSNQPQHF
TRBV29-1	TRBJ2-7	CSVLVYSGWQYF
TRBV7-9	TRBJ2-7	CASSSTRPGEQYF
TRBV5-1	TRBJ1-4	CASSQDSFNEKLFF
TRBV5-1	TRBJ1-1	CASSQPGRMNTEAFF
TRBV5-1	TRBJ2-1	CASSGTVSSYNEQFF
TRBV10-3	TRBJ2-1	CAISDGTGTSEQFF
TRBV29-1	TRBJ1-2	CSVEATTGTGFTNYGYTF
TRBV5-1	TRBJ2-2	CASSLQVKNTGELFF
TRBV7-8	TRBJ1-5	CASSPTSAANNQPQHF
TRBV20-1	TRBJ1-2	CSTIPGRTANYGYTF
TRBV20-1	TRBJ2-7	CSARDLRGITYEQYF
TRBV5-1	TRBJ2-7	CASSLESVGVQYF
TRBV20-1	TRBJ2-3	CSARAGTSGSF
TRBV7-2	TRBJ2-3	CASSWGLVEDTQYF
TRBV6-1	TRBJ2-5	CASSRDQETQYF
TRBV18	TRBJ2-7	CASSPGLAAYEQYF
TRBV12-3/TRBV12-4	TRBJ2-3	CASSSPTRPDTQYF
TRBV6-5	TRBJ2-6	CASSYSAGATGANVLTF
TRBV6-2/TRBV6-3	TRBJ2-1	CASSYNTFSYNEQFF
TRBV6-5	TRBJ1-2	CASSYPGQLIAGYTF
TRBV6-1	TRBJ2-7	CASRRKWTAGYEQYF
TRBV20-1	TRBJ2-7	CSARVPGRAYEQYF
TRBV20-1	TRBJ2-7	CSGTGTNYEQYF
TRBV12-3/TRBV12-4	TRBJ2-1	CASSQGTSGAPGEQFF
TRBV5-1	TRBJ2-3	CASRVAGTDTQYF
TRBV6-1	TRBJ1-2	CASSARTGAYGYTF
TRBV20-1	TRBJ2-7	CSARDGRTSGRSYEQYF
TRBV5-1	TRBJ2-3	CASSLWTSGDTDTQYF
TRBV20-1	TRBJ1-5	CSARMVGKGWPQHF
TRBV5-1	TRBJ2-3	CASSHEAKDTQYF
TRBV7-6	TRBJ1-1	CARVRPYSTEAFF
TRBV11-2	TRBJ1-4	CASSLVGNEKLFF
TRBV7-6	TRBJ2-1	CASTLPTASSYNEQFF
TRBV29-1	TRBJ1-1	CSGKGNTEAFF
TRBV5-6	TRBJ2-7	CASSSFQGSFYEQYF
TRBV5-4	TRBJ2-1	CASSLIGENYNEQFF
TRBV5-4	TRBJ2-3	CASSLGAYTDTQYF
TRBV5-1	TRBJ2-2	CASSLVTGSGELFF
TRBV7-9	TRBJ2-7	CASSRSDRGYEQYF
TRBV28	TRBJ2-7	CASSATQSTETVEQYF
TRBV20-1	TRBJ1-2	CSARAGYGYTF
TRBV25-1	TRBJ1-2	CASSGFLSGTALGGYTF
TRBV7-9	TRBJ2-1	CALAHAPLYNEQFF